This entry lists 31 T cell receptor beta chains sequenced from one sample in a study of hypomethylating agent response in myelodysplastic syndrome. Sequencing was performed with immunoSEQ multiplex PCR; in TCRdb, only in-frame clones are kept and a portion is missing. The data contain approximately 3,200 clones, more than 85% of them seen just once; the ten biggest clones take up approximately 19%. The sequencing used bone marrow, collected before or after starting hypomethylating agent treatment for myelodysplastic syndrome (not recorded which). The source is a human donor with myelodysplastic syndrome.

This chain uses TRBV7-8 with TRBJ2-5; no definite D call. The CDR3 consists of 17 residues. CDR1 and CDR2 from the germline V gene are SGHVS and FQNEAQ. V lost 4 bases to trimming and J lost 4 bases, with 22 bases between them. The DNA for the CDR3 is TGTGCCAGCAGCTCTCCGGAAGGGCGCAACTTGGTAGAGACCCAGTACTTC. Translation: CASSSPEGRNLVETQYF.

This clone was seen once. The chain combines TRBV10-3 with TRBJ2-3; the D is unclear. CDR3 length: 13 amino acids. The V and J ends lost 11 bases and 2 bases respectively, with 14 bases between them. Germline assignment: CDR1 ENHRY and CDR2 SYGVKD. The chain's CDR3 is CASLPGDTDTQYF. As DNA, the CDR3 is TGTGCCTCGTTACCTGGGGACACAGATACGCAGTATTTT.

This clone was found once. V and J are TRBV2 and TRBJ2-5, with TRBD2 identical over 8 bases. With V trimmed by 4 bases and J by 5 bases, 9 bases remained unmatched. The germline CDR1 and CDR2 sequences are SNHLY and FYNNEI. CDR3 size: 15 residues. CDR3 sequence reads: CASSAPREGRETQYF. CDR3 in DNA: TGTGCCAGCAGTGCCCCCCGGGAGGGGAGGGAGACCCAGTACTTC. Full variable domain (missing parts from reference TRBV2 and TRBJ2-5): EPEVTQTPSHQVTQMGQEVILRCVPISNHLYFYWYRQILGQKVEFLVSFYNNEISEKSEIFDDQFSVERPDGSNFTLKIRSTKLEDSAMYFCASSAPREGRETQYFGPGTRLLVL.

This chain connects TRBV29-1 to TRBJ2-7, with TRBD2 matching 7 bases. The CDR3 contains 14 residues. Germline V gives CDR1 SQVTM, CDR2 ANQGSEA. The junction had 8 bases not matched to a gene; V was cut back by 4 bases and J by 2 bases. Here the CDR3 reads CSVAQQAGPYEQYF. The CDR3 nucleotides are TGCAGCGTTGCACAGCAAGCGGGGCCCTACGAGCAGTACTTC.

The chain is built from TRBV6-4 and TRBJ2-1; a possible D gene is TRBD1 (6 bases). The CDR3 length is 13 residues. Trimming stripped 9 bases from V and 8 bases from J, with 17 bases between. Germline assignment: CDR1 MRHNA and CDR2 SNTAGT. The CDR3 DNA reads TGTGCCAGTGCCGAGGGGGATCGGGATGAGCAGTTCTTC. Translated, it gives CASAEGDRDEQFF.

The chain recombines TRBV6-1 with TRBJ2-3; no reliable D call. The CDR3 length is 15 residues. Germline V lookup: CDR1 MNHNS, CDR2 SASEGT. V was pared by 3 bases and J by 3 bases, with 13 bases between. In DNA form, the CDR3 reads TGTGCCAGCAGTGACTACAGATGGTTGACAGATACGCAGTATTTT. This gives the protein CASSDYRWLTDTQYF.

The chain has TRBV4-3 and TRBJ1-1; D remains unclear. V dropped 1 base and J dropped 2 bases, with 8 bases sitting between them. The germline V gene has CDR1 LGHNA and CDR2 YSLEER. This CDR3 has 14 residues. In DNA, the CDR3 is TGCGCCAGCAGCCAAGCATCGGTTAACACTGAAGCTTTCTTT. Translation: CASSQASVNTEAFF.

V and J are TRBV7-2 and TRBJ2-1; 8 bases are shared with TRBD2. CDR3 length: 16 amino acids. Trimming cost V 7 bases and J 10 bases; bases outside gene matches: 18. Germline values: CDR1 SGHTA, CDR2 FQGNSA. This CDR3 is CASKGGASSGGGEQFF. The CDR3 region has the DNA TGTGCCAGCAAAGGAGGTGCTTCGAGCGGGGGAGGGGAGCAGTTCTTC. Complete variable domain (other parts from reference TRBV7-2 and TRBJ2-1): GAGVSQSPSNKVTEKGKDVELRCDPISGHTALYWYRQSLGQGLEFLIYFQGNSAPDKSGLPSDRFSAERTGGSVSTLTIQRTQQEDSAVYLCASKGGASSGGGEQFFGPGTRLTVL.

V is TRBV29-1 and J is TRBJ2-3, with TRBD2 matching over 7 bases. Looked up from germline, CDR1 is SQVTM and CDR2 is ANQGSEA. The J segment lost 5 bases and the V segment lost 2 bases, leaving 1 base of the junction unmatched. The CDR3 is made up of 12 amino acids. The CDR3: CSVESGGDTQYF. CDR3 bases: TGCAGCGTTGAATCGGGGGGAGATACGCAGTATTTT.

The rearrangement uses TRBV5-1 and TRBJ2-7, with 7 bases lining up with TRBD1. Germline trimming cut 0 bases from V and 3 bases from J; bases unmatched to any gene: 9. Germline V gene data show CDR1 as SGHRS and CDR2 as YFSETQ. CDR3 size: 16 residues. CDR3 sequence (DNA): TGCGCCAGCAGCTTGGGGCTGGGACAGCTAGGCTACGAGCAGTACTTC. Its translation is CASSLGLGQLGYEQYF.

This clone was picked up one time. The J gene is TRBJ1-2, the V gene TRBV6-1, with D possibly TRBD1 on 5 matching bases. V shed 6 bases and J shed 6 bases, with 20 bases lying between them. The CDR3 is 15 residues long. Germline V lookup: CDR1 MNHNS, CDR2 SASEGT. The CDR3 region is CASSPTPSPGNGYTF. CDR3 DNA: TGTGCCAGCAGCCCCACCCCCTCACCAGGGAATGGCTACACCTTC.

The genes are TRBV7-9 and TRBJ1-3; D not certain. V was shortened by 2 bases and J by 6 bases, with 14 bases between the two germline ends. This CDR3 comprises 15 residues. The germline CDR1 and CDR2 sequences are SEHNR and FQNEAQ (reference sequence). The CDR3 spells CASSLRGSGENTIYF. The DNA of the CDR3 is TGTGCCAGCAGCTTACGAGGCAGTGGTGAAAACACCATATATTTT.

The chain employs TRBV28 and TRBJ2-3, with D unclear. The V gene lost 10 bases and the J gene lost 2 bases, with 19 bases spanning the gap. The CDR3 extends over 15 amino acids. Germline values: CDR1 MDHEN, CDR2 SYDVKM. For the CDR3, the DNA is TGTGCCACCAAAAACTGGAGCGAGAACACAGATACGCAGTATTTT. Its protein product is CATKNWSENTDTQYF.

This clone was recorded once. This chain links TRBV11-3 with TRBJ2-4, with TRBD2 as a possible D gene (7 bases). V was clipped by 0 bases and J by 7 bases, with 13 bases between them. Looked up from germline, CDR1 is SGHNT and CDR2 is YENEEA. This CDR3 region has 15 residues. The CDR3 DNA reads as TGTGCCAGCAGCTTAGAGGCGGGGAGGGGGAACATTCAGTACTTC. This gives the protein CASSLEAGRGNIQYF.

V gene TRBV5-6 combines with J gene TRBJ1-2; no definite D call. Germline-derived CDR1 and CDR2 are SGHDT and YYEEEE. V lost 0 bases and J 7 bases, leaving 13 bases between the germline ends. CDR3 size: 14 residues. The CDR3 coding sequence is TGTGCCAGCAGCTTGGCAGGACCGGTAGGTGGCTACACCTTC. It specifies CASSLAGPVGGYTF.

This clone was found once. The V call is TRBV10-3, the J call TRBJ2-1; either TRBD1 or TRBD2 may supply D (5 bases each). Germline V CDR1 and CDR2: ENHRY, SYGVKD. This CDR3 contains 17 residues. Trimming took 0 bases from V and 2 from J, leaving 14 bases between them. The CDR3 DNA is TGTGCCATCAGTGAGTCGGTCGGGACGAGGGCCTACAATGAGCAGTTCTTC. Its protein is CAISESVGTRAYNEQFF.

The rearrangement links TRBV27 to TRBJ1-2, with no clear D. This CDR3 is 12 amino acids long. V gave up 10 bases and J gave up 7 bases, with 16 bases separating them. Germline V gene sequence: CDR1 MNHEY, CDR2 SMNVEV (reference sequence). This CDR3 reads CATLTAPGGYTF. Here the CDR3 DNA reads TGTGCCACACTGACGGCGCCTGGTGGCTACACCTTC.

This CDR3 is CASSESGRGYGYTF. In nucleotides, the CDR3 is TGTGCCAGCAGTGAATCAGGCAGGGGTTATGGCTACACCTTC. This sequence joins TRBV25-1 and TRBJ1-2, with D perhaps matching TRBD1 (6 bases). Germline V gives CDR1 MGHDK, CDR2 SYGVNS. V lost 1 base, J lost 5 bases, and 11 bases lay in between. The CDR3 totals 14 residues.

This clone was counted once. The chain employs TRBV5-8 and TRBJ1-6; D is perhaps TRBD1 (6 bases). Germline lookup yields CDR1 SGHTS and CDR2 YDEGEE. This CDR3 region has 16 residues. Trimming pared 0 bases from V and 3 bases from J, leaving 10 bases between. DNA for the CDR3: TGTGCCAGCAGCTTGGGAGGACAGCTCTATAATTCACCCCTCCACTTT. Encoded protein: CASSLGGQLYNSPLHF.

The chain couples TRBV25-1 to TRBJ2-7; no definite D call. The CDR3 has 14 amino acids. The germline gives CDR1 MGHDK, CDR2 SYGVNS. Trimming shortened V by 6 bases and J by 2 bases, and 14 bases separated the two germline ends. CDR3 nucleotide sequence: TGTGCCAGCAGGGCTCCCGGGCTCACCTACGAGCAGTACTTC. Its protein is CASRAPGLTYEQYF.

V gene TRBV9 combines with J gene TRBJ2-2, with 9 bases matching TRBD2. The length of the CDR3 is 15 residues. Germline V lookup: CDR1 SGDLS, CDR2 YYNGEE. With 3 bases clipped from V and 7 bases from J, the junction kept 7 bases outside the gene matches. This CDR3 is CASSGGGASIGELFF. The DNA of the CDR3 is TGTGCCAGCAGCGGCGGGGGGGCTTCTATCGGGGAGCTGTTTTTT.

This clone came up a few times. V gene TRBV2 combines with J gene TRBJ1-5; 9 bases are a match to TRBD1. The CDR3 extends over 14 amino acids. V lost 6 bases, J lost 2 bases, and 2 bases stayed unmatched. The germline gives CDR1 SNHLY, CDR2 FYNNEI. The CDR3 coding sequence is TGTGCCAGCAGCCGGGACAGGGGCAATCAGCCCCAGCATTTT. This gives the protein CASSRDRGNQPQHF.

The chain links TRBV9 to TRBJ1-2; no firm D call. Trimming took off 2 bases at V and 5 bases at J, with 4 bases between the two ends. This CDR3 has 11 residues. Germline V gene sequence: CDR1 SGDLS, CDR2 YYNGEE. The CDR3 region is CASSVRYGYTF. The DNA for the CDR3 is TGTGCCAGCAGCGTCCGGTATGGCTACACCTTC.

This CDR3 reads CASSLKQKTIQNTGELFF. The DNA for the CDR3 is TGTGCCAGCAGCTTAAAGCAGAAAACGATTCAAAACACCGGGGAGCTGTTTTTT. This chain joins TRBV7-9 and TRBJ2-2, with D hard to call. This CDR3 comprises 18 residues. V was shortened by 2 bases and J by 2 bases, with 18 bases between the two germline ends. Germline CDR1 is SEHNR and CDR2 is FQNEAQ (reference sequence).

This clone was seen once. The J gene is TRBJ1-5, the V gene TRBV27; the D gene is possibly TRBD1 (6 bases). This CDR3 has 17 residues. Trimming left V 9 bases short and J 5 bases short, with 26 bases between. Germline CDR1 MNHEY, CDR2 SMNVEV (reference sequence). As DNA, the CDR3 is TGTGCCAGACTCGCTCATTTTACAGGGATAGTTCATCAGCCCCAGCATTTT. The encoded protein is CARLAHFTGIVHQPQHF.

The J gene is TRBJ2-1, the V gene TRBV9; D unresolved. The CDR3 sequence is 11 residues long. Germline V lookup: CDR1 SGDLS, CDR2 YYNGEE. The V gene lost 1 base and the J gene lost 10 bases, with 6 bases spanning the gap. The CDR3 sequence is CASSVSGEQFF. The DNA of the CDR3 is TGTGCCAGCAGCGTATCAGGCGAGCAGTTCTTC.

Written as DNA, the CDR3 is TGTGCCAGCAGCTTAGGGGGGGGGACCTCTCCCTACGAGCAGTACTTC. Protein product: CASSLGGGTSPYEQYF. This chain connects TRBV7-9 to TRBJ2-7; 7 nucleotides line up with TRBD2. This CDR3 is built from 16 residues. V shed 1 base, J shed 2 bases, and the junction held 8 bases outside the gene matches. From germline, CDR1 is SEHNR and CDR2 FQNEAQ (reference sequence).

The chain has TRBV28 and TRBJ2-1, with 9 bases matching TRBD2. Germline loops: CDR1 MDHEN, CDR2 SYDVKM. The CDR3 totals 15 residues. With V trimmed by 6 bases and J by 0 bases, 3 bases remained unmatched. CDR3 nucleotides: TGTGCCAGCAGCGTTAGCGGGAGCTCCTACAATGAGCAGTTCTTC. Translated: CASSVSGSSYNEQFF. Full variable domain (missing parts from reference TRBV28 and TRBJ2-1): DVKVTQSSRYLVKRTGEKVFLECVQDMDHENMFWYRQDPGLGLRLIYFSYDVKMKEKGDIPEGYSVSREKKERFSLILESASTNQTSMYLCASSVSGSSYNEQFFGPGTRLTVL.

The chain uses TRBV30 and TRBJ1-1; D is unclear. In germline, CDR1 is GTSNPN, CDR2 SVGIG (reference sequence). Trimming stripped 1 base from V and 2 bases from J, with 11 bases between. The CDR3 runs 14 residues. The CDR3: CAWSGAIRNTEAFF. As DNA, the CDR3 is TGTGCCTGGAGTGGGGCGATCCGAAACACTGAAGCTTTCTTT.

This chain links TRBV29-1 with TRBJ2-3; 9 nucleotides agree with TRBD1. Germline lookup yields CDR1 SQVTM and CDR2 ANQGSEA. J lost 0 bases, V lost 6 bases, and 1 base had no gene match. The CDR3 spans 13 residues. The CDR3 spells CSVDRGSTDTQYF. The CDR3 nucleotides read TGCAGCGTGGACAGGGGAAGCACAGATACGCAGTATTTT.

This chain links TRBV2 with TRBJ2-7; 7 bases are a match to TRBD1. This CDR3 contains 13 residues. Germline CDR1 is SNHLY and CDR2 is FYNNEI. With 8 bases clipped from V and 0 bases from J, the junction kept 4 bases outside the gene matches. This CDR3 reads CASGTVSSYEQYF. The CDR3 bases are TGTGCCAGCGGGACAGTTAGCTCCTACGAGCAGTACTTC.